This TCR beta chain emerged from a study of T-cell reconstitution after alpha-beta-depleted transplantation in children. Regarding the study as a whole: One year after transplant, T-cell counts and diversity came mostly from newly produced T cells.

This clonotype was seen a single time. What it recognizes is unknown. This sample's TCRbeta library carried unique molecular identifier barcodes. TCRdb re-called the PCR reads through MiXCR, storing one row per CDR3 protein. The table records almost 250,000 distinct CDR3 sequences, about 25% of them present only once. Germline assignment: CDR1 SGHVS and CDR2 FNYEAQ. CDR3 length: 14 amino acids. The V and J ends lost 4 bases and 5 bases respectively, with 13 bases between them. The clonotype originates from a girl under 10 years old with Fanconi anemia, due to receive a stem cell transplant. The source was PBMCs, collected before TCRalphabeta/CD19-depleted stem cell transplant. The chain employs TRBV7-6 and TRBJ2-3; TRBD2 might be the D (6 bases). CDR3 in amino acids: CASSSPGVRDTQYF. The CDR3 nucleotides are TGTGCCAGCAGCTCCCCGGGAGTGAGAGATACGCAGTATTTT.